These 16 T cell receptor beta chains came from one sample sequenced in a study of beta chain features in type 1 diabetes. The entirety of the isolated RNA underwent reverse transcription, so expressed TCRB transcripts were sequenced. The repertoire was sequenced with immunoSEQ multiplex PCR; TCRdb's copy has only in-frame clones and lacks some. The sample records about 660,000 clones, more than 13% being singletons. For these TCRs, the target antigens are not known. General observations from the study: In all four CD4+ subsets, TCRB CDR3 length was significantly, moderately reduced in type 1 diabetes.

Sequencing input: naive CD4+ T cells from blood. Source of these receptors: a man aged 18 to 29 with type 1 diabetes.

This clone was counted only a few times. Other nucleotide sequences in the sample specify the same CDR3. As DNA, the CDR3 is TGTGCCAGCAGCTTGGCCGGGACAGGGGGCCGGGGCTACACCTTC. Translated: CASSLAGTGGRGYTF. V usage is TRBV5-4 and J usage is TRBJ1-2; TRBD1 agrees at 12 bases. The V gene's germline CDR1 is SGHNT and CDR2 YYREEE (reference sequence). Unmatched junction bases numbered 5, after V lost 0 bases and J lost 8 bases. This CDR3 spans 15 amino acids.

The chain employs TRBV30 and TRBJ1-4; D gene ambiguous. The V and J ends lost 4 bases and 4 bases respectively, with 16 bases between them. The CDR3 has 15 residues. Germline CDR1 reads GTSNPN; CDR2 reads SVGIG (reference sequence). As DNA, the CDR3 is TGTGCCTGGATCGAACCAGGCAGGAGTAATGAAAAACTGTTTTTT. Its translation is CAWIEPGRSNEKLFF.

The CDR3 bases are TGCGCCAGCAGCGAGCGTCAGACTGCCAATGAGCAGTTCTTC. Translation gives CASSERQTANEQFF. The chain links TRBV5-1 to TRBJ2-1; D gene unclear. Trimming pared 4 bases from V and 6 bases from J, leaving 14 bases between. CDR1 and CDR2 (germline): SGHRS, YFSETQ. The CDR3 length is 14 residues.

This clone was detected only a few times. This sequence joins TRBV29-1 and TRBJ2-2; weak D call: TRBD1 (6 bases). Trimming pared 6 bases from V and 0 bases from J, leaving 11 bases between. The CDR3 totals 14 residues. Germline-derived CDR1 and CDR2 are SQVTM and ANQGSEA. The chain's CDR3 is CSVAGTTNTGELFF. DNA of the CDR3: TGCAGCGTGGCCGGGACAACGAACACCGGGGAGCTGTTTTTT.

The gene calls are TRBV7-9 and TRBJ1-2, with D possibly being TRBD1 (5 bases). Germline CDR1 and CDR2: SEHNR and FQNEAQ (reference sequence). The CDR3 is 16 residues long. V was trimmed by 5 bases and J by 0 bases, leaving 16 bases between them. The CDR3 nucleotides are TGTGCCAGCAGCCTCCGCGGGAGGGGTTCTAACTATGGCTACACCTTC. Its protein is CASSLRGRGSNYGYTF.

This clone has just a few counts. This chain links TRBV10-3 with TRBJ2-3; either TRBD1 or TRBD2 may supply D (5 bases each). The germline V gene encodes CDR1 ENHRY and CDR2 SYGVKD. Deletions cut 4 bases from V and 0 bases from J, with 8 bases between. The CDR3 runs 14 residues. The CDR3 region is CAISGDRSTDTQYF. In DNA form, the CDR3 reads TGTGCCATCAGTGGGGACCGGAGCACAGATACGCAGTATTTT.

CDR3 bases: TGTGCCAGCAGTTTTTTGGGACAGGGAATGCCTAACTATGGCTACACCTTC. It is translated as CASSFLGQGMPNYGYTF. The chain recombines TRBV27 with TRBJ1-2; 9 nucleotides align to TRBD1. V lost 3 bases to trimming and J lost 0 bases; unmatched junction nucleotides: 8. CDR1 is MNHEY and CDR2 is SMNVEV in the germline V gene (reference sequence). The CDR3 is 17 amino acids.

A few counts support this clone. Other DNA sequences within the sample encode an identical CDR3. The chain is built from TRBV30 and TRBJ2-3; D not resolved. CDR1 and CDR2 (germline): GTSNPN, SVGIG (reference sequence). There are 12 residues in the CDR3. Between the trimmed V and J ends, which lost 3 bases and 6 bases, there was a span of 10 bases. The DNA of the CDR3 is TGTGCCTGGAGGGAATCCGCCGATACGCAGTATTTT. Its translation: CAWRESADTQYF.

This clone appeared a few times. The chain combines TRBV29-1 with TRBJ2-1; 13 bases line up with TRBD2. The V and J ends lost 7 bases and 2 bases, in that order; junction bases with no gene match: 11. Germline CDR1 and CDR2: SQVTM and ANQGSEA. The CDR3 runs 17 residues. The CDR3, as DNA: TGCAGCGGACTTACAACCGGGACTAGCGGGGCCTACAATGAGCAGTTCTTC. It translates to CSGLTTGTSGAYNEQFF.

The genes are TRBV14 and TRBJ2-1; either TRBD1 or TRBD2 may supply D (5 bases each). CDR3 length: 17 amino acids. Germline V gives CDR1 SGHDN, CDR2 FVKESK. V gave up 4 bases and J gave up 4 bases, with 20 bases separating them. The CDR3 loop is CASSPPWGLLSYNEQFF. CDR3 bases: TGTGCCAGCAGCCCCCCCTGGGGGTTGCTAAGTTACAATGAGCAGTTCTTC.

This clone was observed a few times. The rearrangement joins TRBV9 to TRBJ1-5; the match to TRBD1 covers 10 bases. Germline CDR1 reads SGDLS; CDR2 reads YYNGEE. V gave up 3 bases and J gave up 2 bases; unmatched junction bases: 8. There are 17 residues in the CDR3. The CDR3, as DNA: TGTGCCAGCAGCGAGGGACAGGGGCTCTCGGGCAATCAGCCCCAGCATTTT. Protein sequence: CASSEGQGLSGNQPQHF.

There are a few counts of this clone. The rearrangement links TRBV6-5 to TRBJ1-2, with D possibly TRBD1 on 6 matching bases. Trimming took off 1 base at V and 4 bases at J, with 13 bases between the two ends. This CDR3 is 15 amino acids long. Germline CDR1 reads MNHEY; CDR2 reads SVGAGI. In DNA form, the CDR3 reads TGTGCCAGCAGTTACTGGGCGACAGGCGGCTATGGCTACACCTTC. This translates into CASSYWATGGYGYTF.

A few counts support this clone. This chain joins TRBV18 and TRBJ2-5, with D unresolved. Germline V gene data show CDR1 as KGHSH and CDR2 as LQKENI. V lost 6 bases to trimming and J lost 1 base, with 9 bases between them. CDR3 size: 13 residues. As DNA, the CDR3 is TGTGCCAGCTCGCCGGCCACCCAAGAGACCCAGTACTTC. Its translation: CASSPATQETQYF.

The J gene is TRBJ2-7, the V gene TRBV30; D remains ambiguous. V was pared by 3 bases and J by 3 bases, with 15 bases between. The CDR3 runs 14 residues. CDR1 and CDR2 from the germline V gene are GTSNPN and SVGIG (reference sequence). This chain's CDR3 is CAWSPLPESYEQYF. CDR3 in DNA: TGTGCCTGGAGCCCCCTACCTGAAAGCTACGAGCAGTACTTC.

This chain joins TRBV30 and TRBJ2-7, with TRBD2 as a possible D gene (6 bases). The V and J ends lost 2 bases and 6 bases respectively, with 11 bases between them. Germline V gene data show CDR1 as GTSNPN and CDR2 as SVGIG (reference sequence). The CDR3 totals 12 residues. In DNA, the CDR3 is TGTGCCTGGAGTTGGAATAGCGGCGAGCAGTACTTC. Amino acids: CAWSWNSGEQYF.

This clone has more than one count but fewer than ten. As DNA, the CDR3 is TGCAGCGGTCGGACAGGGGGCGCCCCAGATACGCAGTATTTT. As protein: CSGRTGGAPDTQYF. J is TRBJ2-3 and V is TRBV29-1; 11 nucleotides agree with TRBD1. Germline assignment: CDR1 SQVTM and CDR2 ANQGSEA. J lost 4 bases, V lost 7 bases, and 7 bases had no gene match. This CDR3 is built from 14 residues.